This T cell receptor (beta chain) stems from a study of CD4 T cells in relation to SARS-CoV-2 and coronaviruses. Before the COVID-19 pandemic, during about 2011-2018, CD4+ T cells were taken from unexposed donors. The table came from immunoSEQ multiplex PCR; TCRdb's copy has only in-frame clones and leaves some out. The table records about 64,000 clones, about 94% of them present only once. V was clipped by 5 bases and J by 3 bases; unmatched bases: 11. The CDR3 sequence is 17 residues long. CDR1 SGHTA and CDR2 FQGNSA come from the germline V gene. Study outcomes and limitations: In around 67% of donors, memory CD4+ clonotypes crossrecognized SARS-CoV-2 and at least one common cold coronavirus spike.

The table lists this clone with a few counts. Its antigen is undetermined. The chain uses TRBV7-2 and TRBJ2-3, with TRBD2 identical over 10 bases. The sequenced sample consisted of naive CD4+ T cells from PBMCs. As for subset: naive CD4+ T cells isolated by negative enrichment. This sequence was found in a human donor in good health. DNA of the CDR3: TGTGCCAGCAGCAAGGAAGGCCTAGCGGGAGTAACAGATACGCAGTATTTT. It translates to CASSKEGLAGVTDTQYF.